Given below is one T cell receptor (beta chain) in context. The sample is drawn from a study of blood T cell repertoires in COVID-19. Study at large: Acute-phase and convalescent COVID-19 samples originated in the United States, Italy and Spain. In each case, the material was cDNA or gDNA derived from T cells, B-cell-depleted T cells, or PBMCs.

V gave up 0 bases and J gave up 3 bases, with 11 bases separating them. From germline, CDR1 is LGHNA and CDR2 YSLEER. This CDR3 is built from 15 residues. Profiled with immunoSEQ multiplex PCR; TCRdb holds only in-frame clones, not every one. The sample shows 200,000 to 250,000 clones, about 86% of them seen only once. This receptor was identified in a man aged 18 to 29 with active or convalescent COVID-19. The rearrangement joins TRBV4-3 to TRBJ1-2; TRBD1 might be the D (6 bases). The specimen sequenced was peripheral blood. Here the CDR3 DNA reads TGCGCCAGCAGCCAAGAGCAGGGGTGGCACTATGGCTACACCTTC. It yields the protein CASSQEQGWHYGYTF.